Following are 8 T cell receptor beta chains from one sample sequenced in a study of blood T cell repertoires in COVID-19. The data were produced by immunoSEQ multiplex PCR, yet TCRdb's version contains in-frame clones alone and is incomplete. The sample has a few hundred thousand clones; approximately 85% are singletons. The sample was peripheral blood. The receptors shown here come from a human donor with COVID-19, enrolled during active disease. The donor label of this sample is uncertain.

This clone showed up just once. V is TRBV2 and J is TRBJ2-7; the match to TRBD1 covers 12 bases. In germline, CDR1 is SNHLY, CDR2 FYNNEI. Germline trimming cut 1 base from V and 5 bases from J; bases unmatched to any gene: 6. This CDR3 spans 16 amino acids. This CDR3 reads CASSEVLGQGANEQYF. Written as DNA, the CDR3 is TGTGCCAGCAGTGAAGTATTGGGACAGGGGGCAAACGAGCAGTACTTC.

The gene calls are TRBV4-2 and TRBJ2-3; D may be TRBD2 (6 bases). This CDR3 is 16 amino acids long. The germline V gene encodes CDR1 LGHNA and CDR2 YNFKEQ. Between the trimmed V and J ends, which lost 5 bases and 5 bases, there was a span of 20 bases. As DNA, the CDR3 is TGTGCCAGCAGCGCTCTTACCGGAGGGACGGGAGATACGCAGTATTTT. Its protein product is CASSALTGGTGDTQYF.

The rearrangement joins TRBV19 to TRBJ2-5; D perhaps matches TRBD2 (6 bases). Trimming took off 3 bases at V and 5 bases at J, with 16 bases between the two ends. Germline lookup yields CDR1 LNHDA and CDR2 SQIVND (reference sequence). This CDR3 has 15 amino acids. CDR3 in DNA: TGTGCCAGTAGTATTTCCGGCAGGGAGGTTGAGACCCAGTACTTC. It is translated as CASSISGREVETQYF.

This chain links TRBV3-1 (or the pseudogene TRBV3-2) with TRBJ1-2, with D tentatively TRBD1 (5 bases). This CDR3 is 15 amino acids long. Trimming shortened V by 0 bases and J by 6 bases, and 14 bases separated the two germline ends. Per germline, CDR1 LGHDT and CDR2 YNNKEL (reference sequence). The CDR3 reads CASSQEQAGVHGYTF. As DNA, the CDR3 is TGTGCCAGCAGCCAAGAGCAAGCGGGGGTGCATGGCTACACCTTC.

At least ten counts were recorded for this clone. The CDR3: CASSPAASGRAISYEQYF. CDR3 coding DNA: TGTGCCAGCAGCCCCGCAGCTAGCGGGAGAGCTATATCCTACGAGCAGTACTTC. J is TRBJ2-7 and V is TRBV5-6; 10 nucleotides match TRBD2. The CDR3 sequence is 18 residues long. The V and J ends lost 4 bases and 1 base, in that order; junction bases with no gene match: 14. Germline V gene lookup returns CDR1 SGHDT and CDR2 YYEEEE.

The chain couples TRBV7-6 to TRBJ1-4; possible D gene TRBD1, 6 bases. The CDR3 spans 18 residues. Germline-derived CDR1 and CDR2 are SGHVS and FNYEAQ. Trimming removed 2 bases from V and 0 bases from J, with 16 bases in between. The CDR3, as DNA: TGTGCCAGCAGCTTACAGGGGCCGCGGGTAGCAACTAATGAAAAACTGTTTTTT. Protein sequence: CASSLQGPRVATNEKLFF.

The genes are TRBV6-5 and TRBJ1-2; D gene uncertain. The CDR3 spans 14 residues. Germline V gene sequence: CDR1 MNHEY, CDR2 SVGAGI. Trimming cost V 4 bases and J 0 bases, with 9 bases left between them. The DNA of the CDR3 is TGTGCCAGCAGTTCGGTCAGGTCTAACTATGGCTACACCTTC. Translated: CASSSVRSNYGYTF.

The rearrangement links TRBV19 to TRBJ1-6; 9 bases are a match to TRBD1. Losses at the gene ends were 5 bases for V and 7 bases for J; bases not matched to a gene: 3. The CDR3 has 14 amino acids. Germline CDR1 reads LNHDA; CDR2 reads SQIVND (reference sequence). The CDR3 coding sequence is TGTGCCAGTAGTTCTGGACAGGGGAATTCACCCCTCCACTTT. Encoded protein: CASSSGQGNSPLHF.